The 10 T cell receptor beta chains in this list originate from one sample, sequenced in a study of blood T cell repertoires in COVID-19 (dated by TCRdb to the early 2020s). Receptor libraries were prepared by the immunoSEQ multiplex PCR assay. TCRdb stores this immuneACCESS table with in-frame sequences only. Part of the clones is absent; in the studies checked, under half of the shortfall reflects unresolved V genes, and no reason is known for the rest. The sample has some 170,000 clones on record, roughly 89% of them singletons. The ten largest clones take up 1.5% to 2% of the sample. The material sequenced was peripheral blood. The receptor source for this set is a woman in her fifties or sixties with acute or convalescent COVID-19.

This clone was counted between two and nine times. The chain recombines TRBV2 with TRBJ1-6; 7 bases line up with TRBD1. The CDR3 length is 15 residues. Germline CDR1 and CDR2: SNHLY and FYNNEI. The junction had 8 bases not matched to a gene; V was cut back by 7 bases and J by 5 bases. CDR3 nucleotides: TGTGCCAGCACCCCAGGACAGGCTAATAATTCACCCCTCCACTTT. It translates to CASTPGQANNSPLHF.

The chain links TRBV12-5 to TRBJ1-6, with TRBD1 as a possible D gene (5 bases). V was clipped by 1 base and J by 7 bases, with 5 bases between them. The CDR3 spans 13 residues. The germline CDR1 and CDR2 sequences are LGHNT and FRNRAP. Written as DNA, the CDR3 is TGTGCTAGTGGTTTGGCAGGGAATTCACCCCTCCACTTT. It yields the protein CASGLAGNSPLHF.

This chain joins TRBV4-3 and TRBJ2-1; TRBD1 might be the D (6 bases). The CDR3 sequence is 13 residues long. CDR1 and CDR2 (germline): LGHNA, YSLEER. Trimming left V 0 bases short and J 11 bases short, with 11 bases between. The DNA of the CDR3 is TGCGCCAGCAGCCAAGATCTGGACAGTAAGCAGTTCTTC. This codes for CASSQDLDSKQFF.

The rearrangement joins TRBV5-4 to TRBJ1-2, with 9 bases matching TRBD1. V dropped 2 bases and J dropped 4; count of bases not matched to a gene: 6. This CDR3 comprises 15 residues. Germline V gene data show CDR1 as SGHNT and CDR2 as YYREEE (reference sequence). CDR3 amino acids: CASSLPGQGFYGYTF. The DNA of the CDR3 is TGTGCCAGCAGCTTACCGGGACAGGGCTTCTATGGCTACACCTTC.

This clone was counted once. The chain carries TRBV15 and TRBJ1-5; D remains ambiguous. CDR1 LNHNV and CDR2 YYDKDF come from the germline V gene (reference sequence). The germline V and J ends were trimmed by 0 bases and 6 bases, with 12 bases remaining between them. This CDR3 contains 15 residues. CDR3 region: CATSRDPEGAQPQHF. The CDR3 region has the DNA TGTGCCACCAGCAGAGATCCGGAGGGAGCTCAGCCCCAGCATTTT. The full variable domain, in which reference TRBV15 and TRBJ1-5 provide the parts outside the CDR3, is DAMVIQNPRYQVTQFGKPVTLSCSQTLNHNVMYWYQQKSSQAPKLLFHYYDKDFNNEADTPDNFQSRRPNTSFCFLDIRSPGLGDTAMYLCATSRDPEGAQPQHFGDGTRLSIL.

This clone came up a few times. The CDR3: CASSIDRGRDGYTF. In DNA form, the CDR3 reads TGTGCCAGCAGCATAGACAGGGGGCGAGATGGCTACACCTTC. The chain links TRBV7-9 to TRBJ1-2; 10 nucleotides align to TRBD1. The CDR3 extends over 14 amino acids. V lost 5 bases and J lost 6; bases outside the gene matches: 6. Germline-derived CDR1 and CDR2 are SEHNR and FQNEAQ (reference sequence).

This chain links TRBV7-8 with TRBJ2-3, with 11 bases identical to TRBD1. There are 18 residues in the CDR3. Germline values: CDR1 SGHVS, CDR2 FQNEAQ. Unmatched junction bases numbered 8, after V lost 1 base and J lost 2 bases. The CDR3 region is CASSLDPGQGDVTDTQYF. The CDR3 DNA reads TGTGCCAGCAGCTTAGACCCGGGACAGGGGGATGTCACAGATACGCAGTATTTT.

This rearrangement joins TRBV28 to TRBJ1-2; TRBD1 is a possible D gene (6 bases). Germline V lookup: CDR1 MDHEN, CDR2 SYDVKM. CDR3 length: 13 residues. The V end was cut by 5 bases, the J end by 6 bases, with 13 bases between. The CDR3 is CASSRGFWDGYTF. CDR3 coding DNA: TGTGCCAGCAGTAGGGGGTTCTGGGATGGCTACACCTTC.

This clone was observed a single time. V and J are TRBV4-3 and TRBJ1-4; TRBD1 might be the D (5 bases). Germline V gene data show CDR1 as LGHNA and CDR2 as YSLEER. V was clipped by 0 bases and J by 0 bases, with 17 bases between them. The CDR3 length is 19 residues. The CDR3 reads CASSQDRAGLWSTNEKLFF. As DNA, the CDR3 is TGCGCCAGCAGCCAAGATCGGGCAGGGCTTTGGTCAACTAATGAAAAACTGTTTTTT.

The rearrangement uses TRBV5-6 and TRBJ1-5; D unresolved. Germline V gene lookup returns CDR1 SGHDT and CDR2 YYEEEE. This CDR3 region has 15 residues. Trimming took 0 bases from V and 0 from J, leaving 7 bases between them. The CDR3 sequence is CASSLGSYSNQPQHF. The DNA for the CDR3 is TGTGCCAGCAGCTTGGGTTCCTATAGCAATCAGCCCCAGCATTTT.